The clone carrying this T cell receptor beta chain was observed a single time. What it recognizes is unknown. A multiplex PCR was run with 60 Vbeta primers and 13 Jbeta primers. TCRdb's table, derived via immunoSEQ multiplex PCR, lists solely in-frame clones and lacks some. The sample has some 140,000 clones; under 80% are singletons. The ends lost 1 base at V and 7 bases at J; junction bases unmatched: 0. Germline CDR1 and CDR2: SGHVS and FQNEAQ. The CDR3 is 12 residues long. The sample belongs to a study of cytomegalovirus exposure and HLA in healthy donors. Study-wide results and caveats: In vitro assays verified that three CMV-associated chains recognized CMV antigens specifically. Upon later analysis, TCR association rates were observed to vary by HLA locus, being highest for DRB1 and lowest for HLA-C. Some segments of the V type, notably TRBV6-2 and TRBV6-3, were excluded as indistinguishable.

The TCR was taken from a man aged 25 to 40 in good health and CMV-seronegative. Sample: PBMCs. This rearrangement joins TRBV7-8 to TRBJ1-1, with TRBD1 identical over 7 bases. CDR3 amino acids: CASSLGDSEAFF. CDR3 bases: TGTGCCAGCAGCTTAGGGGACAGTGAAGCTTTCTTT.